This T cell receptor (beta chain) was sequenced for a study of cytomegalovirus exposure and HLA in healthy donors. This clone was counted only a few times. What it recognizes is unknown. Germline V gene data show CDR1 as MNHEY and CDR2 as SVGAGI. Unmatched junction bases numbered 9, after V lost 5 bases and J lost 5 bases. The CDR3 sequence is 15 residues long. General study results and limits: An analysis done earlier found most TCR beta V segments productive about 90% or about 30% of the time. Relative to the approximately 660-donor mean, N-insertions were reportedly fewer in an Asian-associated ancestry cluster in a later analysis.

Primers for the PCR totalled 60 Vbeta and 13 Jbeta. Sequencing was performed with immunoSEQ multiplex PCR; in TCRdb, only in-frame clones are kept and a portion is missing. The sample carries 150,000 or so clones, around 80% recorded once. This receptor was obtained from a woman aged 40 to 50 in good health and CMV-seronegative. The V and J genes are TRBV6-5 and TRBJ1-1; 9 positions match TRBD1. The sample was PBMCs. The CDR3 protein is CASSALTGGWTEAFF. In DNA, the CDR3 is TGTGCCAGCAGTGCTCTGACAGGGGGGTGGACTGAAGCTTTCTTT.